The source of this TCR beta chain is a study of blood T cell repertoires in COVID-19. Per germline, CDR1 LNHDA and CDR2 SQIVND (reference sequence). The ends lost 3 bases at V and 0 bases at J; junction bases unmatched: 5. The length of the CDR3 is 16 residues. The table came from immunoSEQ multiplex PCR; TCRdb's copy has only in-frame clones and leaves some out. The sample lists a few hundred thousand clones, 85% to 90% occurring once. This TCR was recovered from a woman aged 30 to 39 with COVID-19, enrolled during active disease. This chain links TRBV19 with TRBJ2-1; 7 nucleotides align to TRBD2. The sequenced material came from peripheral blood. CDR3 sequence (DNA): TGTGCCAGTAGTATCGGAGCGGGGTCCTCCTACAATGAGCAGTTCTTC. This codes for CASSIGAGSSYNEQFF.